This TCR beta chain emerged from a study of T cell responses to AZD1222 COVID-19 vaccine. Whether given at about 4 or about 12 weeks, second doses were pooled. V lost 1 base to trimming and J lost 5 bases; unmatched junction nucleotides: 0. Germline CDR1 reads LGHNA; CDR2 reads YNFKEQ. The CDR3 extends over 16 amino acids. The protocol was immunoSEQ multiplex PCR, while the TCRdb copy is restricted to in-frame clones and leaves out a portion. The sample lists under 200,000 clones, 88% occurring once. Study-level results: Rises in breadth and depth of Spike-specific TCRs came after two AZD1222 doses. A mostly white British donor set with more females was recruited, and clonal diversity was possibly underestimated.

Points on this clone: What it recognizes is unknown.

This clonotype was obtained from an adult who received the AZD1222 COVID-19 vaccine. This specimen consisted of peripheral blood, obtained 28 days after the second AZD1222 dose. The chain has TRBV4-2 and TRBJ2-1; 15 positions agree with TRBD2. CDR3 DNA: TGTGCCAGCAGCCAAGGGACTAGCGGGGGGGACAATGAGCAGTTCTTC. Translation: CASSQGTSGGDNEQFF.